Here is one T cell receptor (delta chain) with its context. Relative to the germline gene, one junction end is altered; a read error may explain this. TCRdb re-processed the reads via CATT. Here the sample spans some 11,000 delta-chain clones, approximately 8.3% being singletons. This entry belongs to a study of gamma-delta chains in newborns, infants, children. Study at large: Microbial exposure reportedly drives polyclonal innate γδ T cell expansion after birth.

The CDR3 extends over 17 amino acids. CDR1 and CDR2 (germline): GEAIGNYY, EKD. The V call is TRDV2, the J call TRDJ1; 10 positions match TRDD3. The source of this sequence is a child who was a newborn, infant or young child, either healthy, febrile or measles-vaccinated (not recorded which). The sequencing input was blood. The DNA of the CDR3 is TGTGCCTATGACACGGTGGGGGATACAAAAAGCACCGATAAACTCATCTTT. It codes for CAYDTVGDTKSTDKLIF.